This T cell receptor (beta chain) emerged from a study of T cells after yellow fever vaccination. Study results and caveats: Once the booster was given, most primary-vaccination clones reappeared, at about 95% for CD4 and 85% to 90% for CD8.

This clonotype was seen at least ten times. Its antigen is not identified. Template-switching 5'RACE yielded the TCR cDNA; a universal primer site and UMIs were added in the process. TCRdb itself ran the 5' RACE reads through MiXCR, one entry per CDR3 protein. The data contain about 350,000 distinct CDR3 sequences, under 14% of them singletons. The sequence derives from a man between 18 and 35 years old who received the YFV17D yellow fever vaccine. This specimen was PBMCs, taken on the day of the first yellow fever vaccination.

CDR3: CASSQVRLSGGPHRNEQFF. The CDR3 coding sequence is TGCGCCAGCAGCCAAGTTCGACTAAGCGGGGGGCCCCACCGAAATGAGCAGTTCTTC. The chain has TRBV4-3 and TRBJ2-1; 9 bases match TRBD2. After removal of 1 base from V and 7 bases from J, the junction contained 17 bases not matched to a gene. The germline V gene encodes CDR1 LGHNA and CDR2 YSLEER. CDR3 length: 19 amino acids.